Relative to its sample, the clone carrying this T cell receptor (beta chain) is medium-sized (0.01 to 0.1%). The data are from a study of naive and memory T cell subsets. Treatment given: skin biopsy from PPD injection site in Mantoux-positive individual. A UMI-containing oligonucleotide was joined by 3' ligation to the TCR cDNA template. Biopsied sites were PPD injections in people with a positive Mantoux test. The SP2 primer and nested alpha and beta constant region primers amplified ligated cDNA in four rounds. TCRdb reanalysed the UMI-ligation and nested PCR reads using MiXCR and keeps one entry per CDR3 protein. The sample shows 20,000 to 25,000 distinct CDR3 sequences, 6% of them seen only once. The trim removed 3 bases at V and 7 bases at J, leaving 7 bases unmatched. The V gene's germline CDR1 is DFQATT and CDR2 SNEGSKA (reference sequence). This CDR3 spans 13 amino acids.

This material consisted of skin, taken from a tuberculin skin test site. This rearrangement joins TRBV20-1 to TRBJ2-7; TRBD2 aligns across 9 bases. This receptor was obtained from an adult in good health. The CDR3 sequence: CSASELAGHEQYF. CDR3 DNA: TGCAGTGCTAGTGAGCTAGCGGGACATGAGCAGTACTTC.